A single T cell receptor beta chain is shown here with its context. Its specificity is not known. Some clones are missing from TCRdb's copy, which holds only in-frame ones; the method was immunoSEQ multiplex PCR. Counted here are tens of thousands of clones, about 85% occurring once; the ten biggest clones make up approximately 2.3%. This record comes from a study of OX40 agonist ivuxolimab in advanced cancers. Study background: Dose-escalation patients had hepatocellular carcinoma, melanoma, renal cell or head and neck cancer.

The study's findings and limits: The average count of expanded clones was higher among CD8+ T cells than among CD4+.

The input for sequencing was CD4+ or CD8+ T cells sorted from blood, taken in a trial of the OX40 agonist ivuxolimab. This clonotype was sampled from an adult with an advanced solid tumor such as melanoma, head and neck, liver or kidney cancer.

The CDR3 coding sequence is TGTGCCTGTAACAGGGCGCACACTGAAGCTTTCTTT. This sequence encodes CACNRAHTEAFF. The genes are TRBV30 and TRBJ1-1; D might be TRBD1 (6 bases). The CDR3 is 12 residues long. Germline V gives CDR1 GTSNPN, CDR2 SVGIG (reference sequence). Trimming left V 6 bases short and J 3 bases short, with 11 bases between.